Listed below are T cell receptor beta chains from one sample, sequenced in a study of T-cell memory formation after mild COVID-19. MiXCR was run by TCRdb on the 5' RACE reads, yielding one entry per CDR3 protein. The table lists fewer than 70,000 distinct CDR3 sequences, more than 8% of them singletons. Sample: PBMCs or a T cell subset sorted from them (not recorded which). All receptors derive from a man younger than 35 who had mild COVID-19 (a few samples of this study predate the infection). Cell type and time point are not known. Each CDR3 is given with its conserved first and last residue. The D gene is left open where the match is weak. Clone size, where shown, is once, few, many, or a class for clones that have expanded.

.	TRBD1	TRBJ2-5	TRBV18	TGTGCCAGCTCACCGCCCGGGACAGGCCAAGAGACCCAGTACTTC	CASSPPGTGQETQYF
.	.	TRBJ2-7	TRBV5-1	TGCGCCAGCAGCTTGGCCCCCGGCGACGAGCAGTACTTC	CASSLAPGDEQYF
few	.	TRBJ2-3	TRBV9	TGTGCCAGCAGCGTAGACTGGAAAAGGACGCAGTATTTT	CASSVDWKRTQYF
.	TRBD1	TRBJ2-3	TRBV5-4	TGTGCCAGCAGACCGGGACAGAGCACAGATACGCAGTATTTT	CASRPGQSTDTQYF
.	TRBD1	TRBJ1-4	TRBV12-3/TRBV12-4	TGTGCCAGCGGAGGACAGGGTGCAACTAATGAAAAACTGTTTTTT	CASGGQGATNEKLFF
once	TRBD1	TRBJ1-2	TRBV24-1	TGTGCCACCAGTGATCCGACGACAGGGACGGAGGGAGATGGCTACACCTTC	CATSDPTTGTEGDGYTF
few	.	TRBJ2-5	TRBV4-3	TGCGCCAGCAGCCGACAGGTTGGGGAGACCCAGTACTTC	CASSRQVGETQYF
.	.	TRBJ1-6	TRBV5-1	TGCGCCAGCAGCTTGGAAGGGTGGAATTCACCCCTCCACTTT	CASSLEGWNSPLHF
few	.	TRBJ2-1	TRBV10-3	TGTGCCATCAGTGATGGGGACGGCGAGTGGGATGAGCAGTTCTTC	CAISDGDGEWDEQFF
few	TRBD1	TRBJ2-3	TRBV6-6	TGTGCCAGCACCGACCGGGACAGGGGCACAGATACGCAGTATTTT	CASTDRDRGTDTQYF
.	.	TRBJ2-2	TRBV2	TGTGCCAGCAGTGGCCAGGGGTTTGACACCGGGGAGCTGTTTTTT	CASSGQGFDTGELFF
many	TRBD2	TRBJ2-2	TRBV6-5	TGTGCCAGCAGAGAAACTGGGACTAGCGGCGGGGAGCTGTTTTTT	CASRETGTSGGELFF
.	.	TRBJ1-1	TRBV6-1	TGTGCCAGCAAATCAGGGATAGACACTGAAGCTTTCTTT	CASKSGIDTEAFF
.	.	TRBJ2-2	TRBV5-1	TGCGCCAGCACGGCTTCGGACACCGGGGAGCTGTTTTTT	CASTASDTGELFF
many	TRBD2	TRBJ2-5	TRBV7-2	TGTGCCAGCAGCTTGACTAGCGGGGAGGAGACCCAGTACTTC	CASSLTSGEETQYF
.	.	TRBJ1-5	TRBV5-1	TGCGCCAGCAGCTTCGATAGCAATCAGCCCCAGCATTTT	CASSFDSNQPQHF
.	.	TRBJ1-3	TRBV7-2	TGTGCCAGCAGTCTCTCGGGCGGAAGCTCTGGAAACACCATATATTTT	CASSLSGGSSGNTIYF
few	.	TRBJ1-5	TRBV5-1	TGCGCCAGCAGCCCCTCCCCGTCGGGTTTTCATAGCAATCAGCCCCAGCATTTT	CASSPSPSGFHSNQPQHF
once	TRBD2	TRBJ2-5	TRBV6-1	TGTGCCAGCAGCTCTGGACTAGCGACACAAGAGACCCAGTACTTC	CASSSGLATQETQYF
.	.	TRBJ1-5	TRBV10-3	TGTGCCATCAGTGAGTCTGTCGGAGACAATCAGCCCCAGCATTTT	CAISESVGDNQPQHF
few	.	TRBJ2-5	TRBV5-1	TGCGCCAGCGCCCTTGGGGGGATGAGGGAGACCCAGTACTTC	CASALGGMRETQYF
few	.	TRBJ2-5	TRBV7-7	TGTGCCAGCAGCCCGACAAGTCCGAGATCGGGGACCCAGTACTTC	CASSPTSPRSGTQYF